The 20 T cell receptor beta chains below all came from one sample that was sequenced in a study of vaccination and CD4 T cells after COVID-19. The treatment was: roughly 10-day PBMC culture with coronavirus spike peptide pools or control peptides (ViraFEST assay). No cognate antigen is known for these TCRs. Cultured CD4+ T cells had their DNA profiled by the Oncomine TCR Beta short-read assay. TCRdb fed the PCR reads into MiXCR, producing one record per CDR3 protein. The sample lists nearly 15,000 distinct CDR3 sequences; 78% were seen once. Sequencing was performed on CD4+ T cells from blood, cultured in vitro, taken after SARS-CoV-2 vaccination. Every receptor here comes from a human donor who received a COVID-19 vaccine.

V usage is TRBV6-1 and J usage is TRBJ1-2, with D uncertain. This CDR3 contains 11 residues. Germline-derived CDR1 and CDR2 are MNHNS and SASEGT. Trimming stripped 3 bases from V and 8 bases from J, with 7 bases between. The DNA for the CDR3 is TGTGCCAGCAGTGATGGGCGCGGCTACACCTTC. Translated, it gives CASSDGRGYTF.

J is TRBJ1-1 and V is TRBV19, with 7 bases aligning to TRBD1. The CDR3 sequence is 19 residues long. Germline trimming cut 0 bases from V and 3 bases from J; bases unmatched to any gene: 16. The germline V gene has CDR1 LNHDA and CDR2 SQIVND (reference sequence). In DNA, the CDR3 is TGTGCCAGTAGTATAGATCGGGGGTATGGAGGGGGCTGGGACACTGAAGCTTTCTTT. It encodes CASSIDRGYGGGWDTEAFF.

The rearrangement links TRBV30 to TRBJ1-5, with a tentative D call TRBD1 (6 bases). V lost 3 bases and J lost 0, with 15 bases in between. In germline, CDR1 is GTSNPN, CDR2 SVGIG (reference sequence). The CDR3 is 16 amino acids. CDR3 bases: TGTGCCTGGAGAGGGGGGGGCTTGGGTAGCAATCAGCCCCAGCATTTT. Translated, it gives CAWRGGGLGSNQPQHF.

The V gene is TRBV25-1, the J gene TRBJ2-5; TRBD2 agrees at 8 bases. The V and J ends lost 0 bases and 4 bases, in that order; junction bases with no gene match: 4. The CDR3 extends over 15 amino acids. Per germline, CDR1 MGHDK and CDR2 SYGVNS. The DNA for the CDR3 is TGTGCCAGCAGTGAATATCTCGGGGGGGGAGAGACCCAGTACTTC. This sequence encodes CASSEYLGGGETQYF.

The J gene is TRBJ2-5, the V gene TRBV24-1; D perhaps matches TRBD2 (7 bases). With 7 bases removed from V and 4 bases from J, the gap between germline ends came to 12 bases. The germline V gene encodes CDR1 KGHDR and CDR2 SFDVKD. There are 13 residues in the CDR3. Written as DNA, the CDR3 is TGTGCCACCAGCCGAGGGGGGGGAGAGACCCAGTACTTC. It is translated as CATSRGGGETQYF.

The rearrangement links TRBV11-3 to TRBJ2-5; D possibly matches TRBD1 or TRBD2 (5 bases each). Germline CDR1 is SGHNT and CDR2 is YENEEA. Trimming took off 1 base at V and 1 base at J, with 10 bases between the two ends. This CDR3 comprises 15 residues. CDR3 sequence: CASSLGGSRQETQYF. CDR3 DNA sequence: TGTGCCAGCAGCTTAGGGGGGTCCCGCCAAGAGACCCAGTACTTC.

This sequence joins TRBV24-1 and TRBJ2-1, with D possibly being TRBD1 or TRBD2 (5 bases each). Trimming removed 3 bases at V and 0 bases at J, with 11 bases between. The CDR3 runs to 16 residues. Germline values: CDR1 KGHDR, CDR2 SFDVKD. Here the CDR3 DNA reads TGTGCCACCAGTGATGGCTGGGGGAGCTCCTACAATGAGCAGTTCTTC. Protein: CATSDGWGSSYNEQFF.

The chain links TRBV20-1 to TRBJ1-1; no clear D. The CDR3 is made up of 14 amino acids. V was trimmed by 4 bases and J by 10 bases, leaving 22 bases between them. Germline V gene data show CDR1 as DFQATT and CDR2 as SNEGSKA (reference sequence). CDR3 sequence (DNA): TGCAGTGCTACGAACCAGGCGGACCGGCGCCCAGCTTTCTTT. As protein: CSATNQADRRPAFF.

The chain joins TRBV20-1 to TRBJ1-1, with 11 bases aligning to TRBD1. V lost 3 bases to trimming and J lost 0 bases; unmatched junction nucleotides: 12. This CDR3 has 18 amino acids. Germline values: CDR1 DFQATT, CDR2 SNEGSKA (reference sequence). The CDR3 protein is CSARTPVWTGGMNTEAFF. CDR3 DNA sequence: TGCAGTGCTAGGACCCCTGTTTGGACAGGGGGCATGAACACTGAAGCTTTCTTT.

V and J are TRBV30 and TRBJ1-1; D uncertain. This CDR3 spans 13 amino acids. Germline lookup yields CDR1 GTSNPN and CDR2 SVGIG (reference sequence). Trimming pared 5 bases from V and 2 bases from J, leaving 12 bases between. The CDR3 DNA follows: TGTGCCTGGCTCCCCTTCAGTAACACTGAAGCTTTCTTT. It codes for CAWLPFSNTEAFF.

The V and J genes are TRBV5-8 and TRBJ1-1; D is unresolved. The CDR3 consists of 11 residues. Germline lookup yields CDR1 SGHTS and CDR2 YDEGEE. V lost 4 bases and J lost 4, with 5 bases in between. The CDR3 coding sequence is TGTGCCAGCAGCAGGGTCACTGAAGCTTTCTTT. This sequence encodes CASSRVTEAFF.

This chain connects TRBV6-1 to TRBJ2-1, with 12 nucleotides matching TRBD2. CDR1 and CDR2 from the germline V gene are MNHNS and SASEGT. After removal of 5 bases from V and 6 bases from J, the junction contained 8 bases not matched to a gene. The CDR3 is made up of 16 amino acids. As DNA, the CDR3 is TGTGCCAGCAGTCGGATAACTAGCGGGGGGCCCAATGAGCAGTTCTTC. Translated, it gives CASSRITSGGPNEQFF.

The chain carries TRBV7-8 and TRBJ1-4, with 9 bases aligning to TRBD1. Per the germline V gene, CDR1 is SGHVS and CDR2 is FQNEAQ. V lost 1 base to trimming and J lost 8 bases; unmatched junction nucleotides: 5. CDR3 length: 15 amino acids. As DNA, the CDR3 is TGTGCCAGCAGCTTAGTGACAGGGGGTGGGGAAAAACTGTTTTTT. It specifies CASSLVTGGGEKLFF.

The rearrangement uses TRBV6-1 and TRBJ1-2; D might be TRBD1 (6 bases). Germline CDR1 MNHNS, CDR2 SASEGT. The CDR3 contains 14 residues. The ends were cut back, 0 bases at V and 7 bases at J, with 12 bases in the middle. The CDR3 DNA reads TGTGCCAGCAGTGAAGCAAACAGGGTTGGTGGCTACACCTTC. Protein: CASSEANRVGGYTF.

The chain recombines TRBV10-1 with TRBJ2-5; D perhaps matches TRBD2 (6 bases). V lost 3 bases to trimming and J lost 2 bases, with 10 bases between them. CDR3 length equals 14 residues. Per germline, CDR1 WNHNN and CDR2 SYGVQD (reference sequence). In nucleotides, the CDR3 is TGCGCCAGCAGTGAATCGGGGGAGCAAGAGACCCAGTACTTC. Translated: CASSESGEQETQYF.

The rearrangement uses TRBV7-2 and TRBJ2-3, with 8 bases lining up with TRBD2. CDR1 is SGHTA and CDR2 is FQGNSA in the germline V gene. This CDR3 is 16 amino acids long. Trimming took 5 bases from V and 2 from J; bases not matched to a gene: 9. The CDR3 spells CASSPSGGGITDTQYF. CDR3 nucleotide sequence: TGTGCCAGCAGCCCATCGGGCGGGGGGATCACAGATACGCAGTATTTT.

This chain uses TRBV20-1 with TRBJ1-1; D not certain. The CDR3 consists of 14 residues. CDR1 is DFQATT, CDR2 SNEGSKA, per germline (reference sequence). Trimming removed 0 bases at V and 4 bases at J, with 12 bases between. CDR3 DNA sequence: TGCAGTGCTAGAGATCCCGGGCTCAGCACTGAAGCTTTCTTT. It specifies CSARDPGLSTEAFF.

This clonotype counts as medium-sized. The chain links TRBV7-2 to TRBJ2-3; TRBD2 agrees at 10 bases. CDR3 length equals 18 residues. CDR1 and CDR2 from the germline V gene are SGHTA and FQGNSA. V was pared by 4 bases and J by 6 bases, with 16 bases of the junction left unmatched. CDR3 sequence reads: CASSSRSRTSGRADTQYF. The CDR3 region has the DNA TGTGCCAGCAGCTCCAGATCTAGGACTAGCGGACGGGCGGATACGCAGTATTTT.

V gene TRBV5-1 combines with J gene TRBJ2-5; no clear D gene. The V gene's germline CDR1 is SGHRS and CDR2 YFSETQ. The CDR3 spans 11 residues. The ends were cut back, 2 bases at V and 2 bases at J, with 1 base in the middle. The CDR3 is CASSLQETQYF. CDR3 DNA: TGCGCCAGCAGCTTACAAGAGACCCAGTACTTC.

This chain uses TRBV7-2 with TRBJ2-5; D is perhaps TRBD2 (5 bases). Germline-derived CDR1 and CDR2 are SGHTA and FQGNSA. The CDR3 loop spans 15 amino acids. Trimming took off 5 bases at V and 7 bases at J, with 20 bases between the two ends. CDR3 amino acids: CASSLVGPRGWTQYF. The CDR3 DNA sequence: TGTGCCAGCAGCCTCGTAGGCCCTCGGGGTTGGACCCAGTACTTC.